The rows below give T cell receptor beta chains drawn from one sample of a study of blood T cells in healthy people across ages. In TCRdb, the 5' RACE reads were re-called with MiXCR into one record per CDR3 protein. This table holds about 900,000 distinct CDR3 sequences, around 46% found once. Sequencing was carried out using blood. The receptor source for this set is a man aged 25-45 years in good health. Each CDR3 is given with its conserved first and last residue. Fields, in order: J gene, D gene, clone size, V gene, CDR3 protein, CDR3 DNA. A D gene is named only where the DNA matches it firmly. Size tells how often a clone was seen (once, few, many) or the class of an expanded clone, and some rows leave it out.

TRBJ2-3,TRBD2,few,TRBV12-3/TRBV12-4,CASSLWAGDTSTDTQYF,TGTGCCAGCAGTTTATGGGCGGGAGATACTAGCACAGATACGCAGTATTTT
TRBJ2-3,NA,NA,TRBV25-1,CASSEPGANTQYF,TGTGCCAGCAGTGAACCAGGGGCGAATACGCAGTATTTT
TRBJ2-5,NA,few,TRBV20-1,CSASDRMRRGYQETQYF,TGCAGTGCTAGCGATCGGATGCGGCGGGGATACCAAGAGACCCAGTACTTC
TRBJ1-4,NA,NA,TRBV7-8,CASSLAGIATNEKLFF,TGTGCCAGCAGCTTAGCGGGAATTGCAACTAATGAAAAACTGTTTTTT
TRBJ2-7,TRBD1,once,TRBV6-2/TRBV6-3,CANSSAGTGYTYEQYF,TGTGCCAACAGTTCGGCCGGGACAGGGTATACCTACGAGCAGTACTTC
TRBJ2-3,TRBD2,NA,TRBV4-2,CASSQDPLAGASTDTQYF,TGTGCCAGCAGCCAAGACCCCCTAGCGGGGGCAAGCACAGATACGCAGTATTTT
TRBJ2-6,TRBD1,once,TRBV4-1,CASSQGQGLSSGANVLTF,TGCGCCAGCAGCCAAGGACAGGGGCTTTCATCTGGGGCCAACGTCCTGACTTTC
TRBJ2-1,NA,NA,TRBV7-9,CASSLELVWGTEQFF,TGTGCCAGCAGCTTAGAGTTAGTCTGGGGGACTGAGCAGTTCTTC
TRBJ2-3,NA,NA,TRBV3-1,CASSPVAWDTQYF,TGTGCCAGCAGCCCGGTAGCTTGGGATACGCAGTATTTT
TRBJ1-5,NA,NA,TRBV4-2,CASSQEQNLGQPQHF,TGTGCCAGCAGCCAAGAACAAAACCTGGGTCAGCCCCAGCATTTT
TRBJ2-1,TRBD2,NA,TRBV20-1,CSARGEGKSYNEQFF,TGCAGTGCTAGAGGGGAGGGGAAGTCCTACAATGAGCAGTTCTTC
TRBJ1-1,TRBD1,NA,TRBV5-1,CASSALQGASGRGEAFF,TGCGCCAGCAGCGCCCTCCAGGGGGCGAGCGGTAGGGGTGAAGCTTTCTTT
TRBJ1-6,TRBD1,once,TRBV25-1,CASSEAGGVSPLHF,TGTGCCAGCAGTGAAGCAGGGGGTGTTTCACCCCTCCACTTT
TRBJ1-1,TRBD1,NA,TRBV20-1,CSAFRGGWNTEAFF,TGCAGTGCTTTCAGGGGGGGTTGGAACACTGAAGCTTTCTTT
TRBJ2-1,NA,few,TRBV6-1,CASMSRGSYNEQFF,TGTGCCAGCATGTCGCGTGGCTCCTACAATGAGCAGTTCTTC
TRBJ2-7,NA,NA,TRBV27,CASSLNGYSVYEQYF,TGTGCCAGCAGTTTAAACGGGTACTCCGTCTACGAGCAGTACTTC
TRBJ2-7,TRBD2,few,TRBV6-6,CASSMGLAGYEQYF,TGTGCCAGCAGTATGGGACTAGCGGGGTACGAGCAGTACTTC
TRBJ2-7,NA,few,TRBV20-1,CSVTPGFAYEQYF,TGCAGTGTCACCCCGGGGTTCGCTTACGAGCAGTACTTC
TRBJ2-5,TRBD1,NA,TRBV15,CATSRWGQGQETQYF,TGTGCCACCAGCAGATGGGGACAGGGCCAAGAGACCCAGTACTTC
TRBJ1-2,NA,NA,TRBV19,CASSPPSTGYYGYTF,TGTGCCAGTAGTCCCCCATCCACAGGATACTATGGCTACACCTTC
TRBJ2-7,NA,NA,TRBV4-2,CASSPDVPAYEQYF,TGTGCCAGCAGTCCGGACGTCCCGGCCTACGAGCAGTACTTC
TRBJ2-5,NA,few,TRBV5-5,CASSLGDAFDETQYF,TGTGCCAGCAGCTTGGGGGACGCCTTTGACGAGACCCAGTACTTC
TRBJ2-7,NA,NA,TRBV9,CASSVVPVSSYEQYF,TGTGCCAGCAGCGTAGTCCCGGTAAGCTCCTACGAGCAGTACTTC
TRBJ1-1,NA,few,TRBV12-3/TRBV12-4,CASSSTGTTEAFF,TGTGCCAGCAGCTCCACAGGGACCACTGAAGCTTTCTTT
TRBJ1-1,TRBD1,NA,TRBV20-1,CSARTGMENTEAFF,TGCAGTGCACGGACAGGCATGGAGAACACTGAAGCTTTCTTT
TRBJ1-5,NA,few,TRBV6-5,CASSYSERQPQHF,TGTGCCAGCAGTTACTCGGAAAGGCAGCCCCAGCATTTT
TRBJ2-1,NA,few,TRBV28,CASSPGRGEQFF,TGTGCCAGCAGTCCGGGGCGGGGTGAGCAGTTCTTC
TRBJ1-2,TRBD1,NA,TRBV15,CATSRGQGPYGYTF,TGTGCCACCAGCAGAGGACAGGGGCCCTATGGCTACACCTTC